A single sample is the source of the 15 T cell receptor beta chains below, sequenced in a study of PD-1 blockade in classical Hodgkin lymphoma. Assay: immunoSEQ multiplex PCR; the TCRdb copy retains only in-frame clones and omits some. The repertoire consists of tens of thousands of clones, with 80% occurring once and the leading ten covering under 20%. Indicated time point: cycle 4 day 1 (C4D1), after more than five weeks of nivolumab. Every patient experienced relapse after autologous stem cell transplantation, and brentuximab vedotin exposure varied. This specimen was peripheral blood mononuclear cells (PBMCs), taken before the fourth cycle of nivolumab. All receptors come from a human donor with classical Hodgkin lymphoma.

The V call is TRBV29-1, the J call TRBJ2-7; no clear D. The CDR3 has 13 amino acids. Germline V lookup: CDR1 SQVTM, CDR2 ANQGSEA. Trimming pared 2 bases from V and 2 bases from J, leaving 10 bases between. The CDR3 protein is CSVESPNPYEQYF. CDR3 DNA: TGCAGCGTTGAATCCCCTAACCCCTACGAGCAGTACTTC.

The genes are TRBV7-2 and TRBJ1-1, with TRBD1 matching over 9 bases. V lost 5 bases to trimming and J lost 5 bases; unmatched junction nucleotides: 9. The CDR3 runs to 15 residues. Germline V gives CDR1 SGHTA, CDR2 FQGNSA. CDR3 bases: TGTGCCAGCAGCCAGACGGACAGGGGAGTTACTGAAGCTTTCTTT. Translation gives CASSQTDRGVTEAFF.

This clone was observed a handful of times. The chain has TRBV9 and TRBJ1-3, with D maybe TRBD1 (5 bases). V lost 3 bases and J lost 0, with 13 bases in between. Germline CDR1 reads SGDLS; CDR2 reads YYNGEE. This CDR3 is 16 amino acids long. Written as DNA, the CDR3 is TGTGCCAGCAGCGATAGCAGGGATCACTCTGGAAACACCATATATTTT. As protein: CASSDSRDHSGNTIYF.

The chain combines TRBV27 with TRBJ2-2; the match to TRBD2 covers 7 bases. The J segment lost 5 bases and the V segment lost 2 bases, leaving 8 bases of the junction unmatched. This CDR3 comprises 16 residues. Germline CDR1 MNHEY, CDR2 SMNVEV (reference sequence). This CDR3 reads CASSLGGRAGTGELFF. CDR3 sequence (DNA): TGTGCCAGCAGTTTAGGGGGGAGGGCTGGAACCGGGGAGCTGTTTTTT.

V usage is TRBV15 and J usage is TRBJ2-7, with 7 bases matching TRBD1. CDR1 is LNHNV and CDR2 is YYDKDF in the germline V gene (reference sequence). The CDR3 has 16 amino acids. J lost 0 bases, V lost 6 bases, and 11 bases had no gene match. The CDR3 loop reads CATSFPTGTGSYEQYF. The CDR3 nucleotides are TGTGCCACCAGTTTTCCGACAGGGACCGGCTCCTACGAGCAGTACTTC.

This rearrangement joins TRBV6-5 to TRBJ2-3; TRBD2 matches 11 bases. Trimming cost V 6 bases and J 6 bases; bases outside gene matches: 8. In germline, CDR1 is MNHEY, CDR2 SVGAGI. The CDR3 runs 15 residues. CDR3 sequence (DNA): TGTGCCAGCAGCCGTATAGCGGGAGGGCCGGATACGCAGTATTTT. Its protein product is CASSRIAGGPDTQYF.

The rearrangement uses TRBV11-2 and TRBJ2-5; tentative D call: TRBD1 (6 bases). V was clipped by 5 bases and J by 9 bases, with 16 bases between them. The CDR3 has 13 residues. Germline V gives CDR1 SGHAT, CDR2 FQNNGV. CDR3 nucleotides: TGTGCCAGCAGCGTCGACGCACCAGGGGCCCAGTACTTC. This encodes CASSVDAPGAQYF.

This clone has only a few counts. This chain joins TRBV6-4 and TRBJ1-2; D may be TRBD1 (6 bases). V dropped 0 bases and J dropped 3 bases, with 20 bases sitting between them. This CDR3 region has 18 residues. In germline, CDR1 is MRHNA, CDR2 SNTAGT. Here the CDR3 reads CASSDSHSGHIRDYGYTF. CDR3 DNA: TGTGCCAGCAGTGACTCACATTCGGGACACATCCGCGACTATGGCTACACCTTC.

V is TRBV6-5 and J is TRBJ1-5; D is ambiguous. This CDR3 is 14 amino acids long. The germline V and J ends were trimmed by 4 bases and 6 bases, with 13 bases remaining between them. Germline V gene lookup returns CDR1 MNHEY and CDR2 SVGAGI. The CDR3 here is CASSWSEGSQPQHF. The CDR3 DNA reads TGTGCCAGCAGTTGGTCGGAAGGGAGTCAGCCCCAGCATTTT.

This clone appeared a few times. The V and J genes are TRBV19 and TRBJ2-7; the D gene is possibly TRBD1 (6 bases). This CDR3 spans 11 amino acids. Germline V gives CDR1 LNHDA, CDR2 SQIVND (reference sequence). Trimming stripped 8 bases from V and 5 bases from J, with 10 bases between. Here the CDR3 reads CASDQGNEQYF. The CDR3 coding sequence is TGTGCCAGTGACCAGGGGAACGAGCAGTACTTC.

The chain couples TRBV20-1 to TRBJ2-1; D not resolved. V dropped 8 bases and J dropped 4 bases, with 9 bases sitting between them. The CDR3 sequence is 11 residues long. Germline values: CDR1 DFQATT, CDR2 SNEGSKA (reference sequence). This CDR3 reads CSIDDYNEQFF. The CDR3 DNA sequence: TGCAGTATCGACGATTACAATGAGCAGTTCTTC.

The V gene is TRBV4-3, the J gene TRBJ2-1, with D unclear. The CDR3 sequence is 16 residues long. CDR1 is LGHNA, CDR2 YSLEER, per germline. Trimming cost V 4 bases and J 0 bases, with 13 bases left between them. The CDR3 region has the DNA TGCGCCAGCAGCCCCCTACAAGGAAGCTCCTACAATGAGCAGTTCTTC. Protein: CASSPLQGSSYNEQFF.

The chain links TRBV11-3 to TRBJ2-5, with D unresolved. The CDR3 contains 13 residues. The V gene lost 5 bases and the J gene lost 2 bases, with 9 bases spanning the gap. The V gene's germline CDR1 is SGHNT and CDR2 YENEEA. The CDR3 protein is CASSPSFQETQYF. CDR3 in DNA: TGTGCCAGCAGCCCGAGTTTTCAAGAGACCCAGTACTTC.

The V gene is TRBV4-2, the J gene TRBJ1-5; 8 bases map to TRBD1. This CDR3 is 18 amino acids long. Germline values: CDR1 LGHNA, CDR2 YNFKEQ. Trimming removed 1 base from V and 4 bases from J; junction bases left unmatched: 12. Written as DNA, the CDR3 is TGTGCCAGCAGCCAAGTTAGTTCAGGACAGGGTACAAATCAGCCCCAGCATTTT. This codes for CASSQVSSGQGTNQPQHF.

The genes are TRBV29-1 and TRBJ1-1; maybe TRBD1 (6 bases). Germline assignment: CDR1 SQVTM and CDR2 ANQGSEA. V shed 5 bases and J shed 1 base, with 8 bases lying between them. CDR3 length: 12 residues. CDR3 sequence (DNA): TGCAGCGTTAGGGGGGCGAACACTGAAGCTTTCTTT. Its translation: CSVRGANTEAFF.